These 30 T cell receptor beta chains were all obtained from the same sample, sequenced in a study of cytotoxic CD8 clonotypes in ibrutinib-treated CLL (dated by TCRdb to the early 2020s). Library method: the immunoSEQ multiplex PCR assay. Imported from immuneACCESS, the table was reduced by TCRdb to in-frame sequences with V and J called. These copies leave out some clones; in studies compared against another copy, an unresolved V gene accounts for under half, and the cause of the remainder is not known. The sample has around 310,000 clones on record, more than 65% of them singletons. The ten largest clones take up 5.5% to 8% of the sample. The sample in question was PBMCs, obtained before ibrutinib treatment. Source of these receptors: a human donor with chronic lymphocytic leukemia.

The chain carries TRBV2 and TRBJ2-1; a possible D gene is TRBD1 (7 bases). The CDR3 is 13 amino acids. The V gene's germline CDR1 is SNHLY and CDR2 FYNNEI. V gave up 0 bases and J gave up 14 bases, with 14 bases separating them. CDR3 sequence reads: CASSEAAGGIKFF. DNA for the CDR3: TGTGCCAGCAGTGAAGCGGCAGGGGGGATCAAGTTCTTC.

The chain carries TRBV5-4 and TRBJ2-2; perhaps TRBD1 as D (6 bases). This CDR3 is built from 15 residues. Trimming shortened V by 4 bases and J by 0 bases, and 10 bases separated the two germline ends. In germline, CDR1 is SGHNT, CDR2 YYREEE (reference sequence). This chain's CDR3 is CASSQGQTNTGELFF. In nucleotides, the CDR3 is TGTGCCAGCAGCCAAGGACAGACGAACACCGGGGAGCTGTTTTTT. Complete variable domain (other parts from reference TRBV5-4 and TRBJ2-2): ETGVTQSPTHLIKTRGQQVTLRCSSQSGHNTVSWYQQALGQGPQFIFQYYREEENGRGNFPPRFSGLQFPNYSSELNVNALELDDSALYLCASSQGQTNTGELFFGEGSRLTVL.

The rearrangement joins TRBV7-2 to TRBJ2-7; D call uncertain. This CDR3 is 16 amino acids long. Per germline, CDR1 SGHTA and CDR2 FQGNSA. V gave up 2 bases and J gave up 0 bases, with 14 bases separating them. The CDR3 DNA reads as TGTGCCAGCAGCTTAAATCCGCCTCAGAGCTCCTACGAGCAGTACTTC. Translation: CASSLNPPQSSYEQYF. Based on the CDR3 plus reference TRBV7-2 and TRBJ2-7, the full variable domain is GAGVSQSPSNKVTEKGKDVELRCDPISGHTALYWYRQSLGQGLEFLIYFQGNSAPDKSGLPSDRFSAERTGGSVSTLTIQRTQQEDSAVYLCASSLNPPQSSYEQYFGPGTRLTVT.

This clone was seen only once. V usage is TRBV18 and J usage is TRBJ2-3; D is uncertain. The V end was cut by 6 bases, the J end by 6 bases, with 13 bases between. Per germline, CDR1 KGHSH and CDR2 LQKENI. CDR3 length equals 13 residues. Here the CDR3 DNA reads TGTGCCAGCTCCCCAGCATCCAGGGATACGCAGTATTTT. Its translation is CASSPASRDTQYF.

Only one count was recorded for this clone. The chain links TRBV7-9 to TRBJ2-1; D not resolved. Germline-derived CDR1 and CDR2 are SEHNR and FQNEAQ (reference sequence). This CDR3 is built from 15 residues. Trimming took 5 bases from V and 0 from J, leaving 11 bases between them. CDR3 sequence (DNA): TGTGCCAGCAGCCCGCCGGGCCTCTCCTACAATGAGCAGTTCTTC. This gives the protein CASSPPGLSYNEQFF.

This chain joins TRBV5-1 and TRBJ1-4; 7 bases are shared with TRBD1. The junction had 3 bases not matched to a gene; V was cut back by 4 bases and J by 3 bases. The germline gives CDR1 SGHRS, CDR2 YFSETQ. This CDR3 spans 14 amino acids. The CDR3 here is CASSRDSANEKLFF. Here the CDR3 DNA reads TGCGCCAGCAGCCGGGACAGCGCTAATGAAAAACTGTTTTTT.

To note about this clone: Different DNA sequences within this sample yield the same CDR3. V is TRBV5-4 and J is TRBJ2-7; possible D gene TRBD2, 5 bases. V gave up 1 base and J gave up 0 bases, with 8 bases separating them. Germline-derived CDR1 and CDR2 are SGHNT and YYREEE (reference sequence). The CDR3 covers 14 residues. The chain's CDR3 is CASSLSGSSYEQYF. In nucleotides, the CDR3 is TGTGCCAGCAGCTTGAGTGGGAGCTCCTACGAGCAGTACTTC.

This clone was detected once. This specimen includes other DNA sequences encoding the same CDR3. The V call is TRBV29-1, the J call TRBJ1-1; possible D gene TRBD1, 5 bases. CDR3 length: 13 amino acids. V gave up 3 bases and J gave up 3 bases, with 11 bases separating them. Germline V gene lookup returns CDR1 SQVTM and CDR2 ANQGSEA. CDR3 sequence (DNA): TGCAGCGTTGAGAAGGGGCAGGACACTGAAGCTTTCTTT. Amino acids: CSVEKGQDTEAFF.

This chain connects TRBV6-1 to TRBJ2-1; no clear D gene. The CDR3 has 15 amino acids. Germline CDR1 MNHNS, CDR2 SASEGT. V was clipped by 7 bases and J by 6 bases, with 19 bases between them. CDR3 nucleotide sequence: TGTGCCAGCACCCCCTTAGCTGCGTTCCGCAATGAGCAGTTCTTC. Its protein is CASTPLAAFRNEQFF.

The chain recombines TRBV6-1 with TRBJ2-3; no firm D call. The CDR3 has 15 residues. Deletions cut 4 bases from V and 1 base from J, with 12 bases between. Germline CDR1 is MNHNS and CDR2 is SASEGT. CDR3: CASSVSHSRTDTQYF. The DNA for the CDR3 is TGTGCCAGCAGTGTTTCTCACAGCCGCACAGATACGCAGTATTTT.

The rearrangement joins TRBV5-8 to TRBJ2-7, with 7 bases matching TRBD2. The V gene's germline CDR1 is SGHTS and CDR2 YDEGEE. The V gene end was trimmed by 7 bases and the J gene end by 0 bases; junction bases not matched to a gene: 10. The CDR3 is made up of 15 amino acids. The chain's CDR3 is CASPIAGAISYEQYF. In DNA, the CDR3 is TGTGCCAGCCCGATAGCGGGCGCCATCTCCTACGAGCAGTACTTC.

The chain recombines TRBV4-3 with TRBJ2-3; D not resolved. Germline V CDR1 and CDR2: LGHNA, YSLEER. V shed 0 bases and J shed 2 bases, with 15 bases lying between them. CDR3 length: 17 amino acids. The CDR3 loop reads CASSQDFTSSITDTQYF. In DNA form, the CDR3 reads TGCGCCAGCAGCCAAGATTTTACTTCATCCATCACAGATACGCAGTATTTT.

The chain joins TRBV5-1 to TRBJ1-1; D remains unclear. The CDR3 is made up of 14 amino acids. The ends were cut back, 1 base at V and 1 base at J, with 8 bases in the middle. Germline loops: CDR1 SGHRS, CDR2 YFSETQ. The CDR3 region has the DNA TGCGCCAGCAGCTTGTGGGCGGGGAACACTGAAGCTTTCTTT. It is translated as CASSLWAGNTEAFF.

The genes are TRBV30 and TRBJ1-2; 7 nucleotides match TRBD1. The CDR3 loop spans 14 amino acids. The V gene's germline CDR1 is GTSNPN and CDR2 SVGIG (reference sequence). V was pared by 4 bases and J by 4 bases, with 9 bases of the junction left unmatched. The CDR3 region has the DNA TGTGCCTGGAACAACTACAGGGGCGGCTATGGCTACACCTTC. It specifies CAWNNYRGGYGYTF.

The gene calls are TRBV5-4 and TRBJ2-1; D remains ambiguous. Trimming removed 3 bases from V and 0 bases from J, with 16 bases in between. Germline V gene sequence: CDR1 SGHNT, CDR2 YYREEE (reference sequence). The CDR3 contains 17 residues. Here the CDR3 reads CASSSSAYGPSYNEQFF. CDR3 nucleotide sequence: TGTGCCAGCAGCTCCTCGGCGTACGGCCCCTCCTACAATGAGCAGTTCTTC.

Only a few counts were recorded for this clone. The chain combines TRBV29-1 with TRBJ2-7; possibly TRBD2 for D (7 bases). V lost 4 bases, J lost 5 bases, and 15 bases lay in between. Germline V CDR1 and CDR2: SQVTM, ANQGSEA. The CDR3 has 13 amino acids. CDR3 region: CSVAGAGGNEQYF. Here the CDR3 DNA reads TGCAGCGTTGCAGGGGCCGGGGGGAACGAGCAGTACTTC.

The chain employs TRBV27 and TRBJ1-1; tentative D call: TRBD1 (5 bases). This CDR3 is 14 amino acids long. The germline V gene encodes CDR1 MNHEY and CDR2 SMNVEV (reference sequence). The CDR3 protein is CEARRGFANTEAFF. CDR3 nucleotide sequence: TGTGAAGCAAGGAGGGGTTTCGCGAACACTGAAGCTTTCTTT.

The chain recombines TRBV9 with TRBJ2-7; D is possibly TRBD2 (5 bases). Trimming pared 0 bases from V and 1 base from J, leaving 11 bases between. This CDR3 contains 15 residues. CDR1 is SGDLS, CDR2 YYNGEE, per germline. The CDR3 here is CASSVGDYQSYEQYF. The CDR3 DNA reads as TGTGCCAGCAGCGTAGGAGACTACCAATCCTACGAGCAGTACTTC.

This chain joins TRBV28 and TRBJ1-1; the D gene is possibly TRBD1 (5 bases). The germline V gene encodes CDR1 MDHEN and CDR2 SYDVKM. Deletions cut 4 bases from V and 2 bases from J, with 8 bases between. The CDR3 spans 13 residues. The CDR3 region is CASSWGTNTEAFF. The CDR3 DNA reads TGTGCCAGCAGTTGGGGGACCAACACTGAAGCTTTCTTT. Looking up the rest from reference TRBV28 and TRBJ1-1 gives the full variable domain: DVKVTQSSRYLVKRTGEKVFLECVQDMDHENMFWYRQDPGLGLRLIYFSYDVKMKEKGDIPEGYSVSREKKERFSLILESASTNQTSMYLCASSWGTNTEAFFGQGTRLTVV.

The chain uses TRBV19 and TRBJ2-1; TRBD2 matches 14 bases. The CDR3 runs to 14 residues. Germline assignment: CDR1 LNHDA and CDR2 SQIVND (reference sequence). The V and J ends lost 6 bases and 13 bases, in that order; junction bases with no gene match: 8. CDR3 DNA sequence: TGTGCCAGTAGCAAAGCCGGGACTAGCGGGAGTCAGTTCTTC. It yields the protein CASSKAGTSGSQFF.

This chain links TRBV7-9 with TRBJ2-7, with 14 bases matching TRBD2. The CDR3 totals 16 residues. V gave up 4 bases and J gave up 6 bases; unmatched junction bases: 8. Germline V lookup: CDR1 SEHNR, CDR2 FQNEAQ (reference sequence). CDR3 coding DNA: TGTGCCAGCAGCTCGACTAGCGGGAGGGCCGGGGGCGAGCAGTACTTC. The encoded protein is CASSSTSGRAGGEQYF.

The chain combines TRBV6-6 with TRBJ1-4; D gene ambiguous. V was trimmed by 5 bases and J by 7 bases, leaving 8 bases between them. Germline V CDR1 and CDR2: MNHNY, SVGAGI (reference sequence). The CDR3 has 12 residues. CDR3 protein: CASSGPGEKLFF. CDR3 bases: TGTGCCAGCAGTGGACCAGGTGAAAAACTGTTTTTT.

CDR3 bases: TGCGCCAGCAGATCTAACACAGATACGCAGTATTTT. As protein: CASRSNTDTQYF. This chain uses TRBV5-1 with TRBJ2-3; D gene ambiguous. The V end was cut by 5 bases, the J end by 2 bases, with 6 bases between. This CDR3 has 12 residues. Germline lookup yields CDR1 SGHRS and CDR2 YFSETQ.

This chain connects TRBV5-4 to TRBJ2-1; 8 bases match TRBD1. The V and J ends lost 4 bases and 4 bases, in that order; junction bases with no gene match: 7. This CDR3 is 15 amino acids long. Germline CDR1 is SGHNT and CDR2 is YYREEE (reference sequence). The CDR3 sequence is CASSRPGTGYNEQFF. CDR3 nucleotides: TGTGCCAGCAGCCGTCCCGGGACAGGTTACAATGAGCAGTTCTTC.

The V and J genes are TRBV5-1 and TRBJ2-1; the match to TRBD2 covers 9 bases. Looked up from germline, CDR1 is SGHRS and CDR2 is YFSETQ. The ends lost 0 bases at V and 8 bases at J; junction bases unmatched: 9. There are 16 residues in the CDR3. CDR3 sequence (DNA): TGCGCCAGCAGCTTGGAAGGTAGCGGGAGTGGCCATGAGCAGTTCTTC. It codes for CASSLEGSGSGHEQFF. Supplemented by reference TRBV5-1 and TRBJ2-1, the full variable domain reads KAGVTQTPRYLIKTRGQQVTLSCSPISGHRSVSWYQQTPGQGLQFLFEYFSETQRNKGNFPGRFSGRQFSNSRSEMNVSTLELGDSALYLCASSLEGSGSGHEQFFGPGTRLTVL.

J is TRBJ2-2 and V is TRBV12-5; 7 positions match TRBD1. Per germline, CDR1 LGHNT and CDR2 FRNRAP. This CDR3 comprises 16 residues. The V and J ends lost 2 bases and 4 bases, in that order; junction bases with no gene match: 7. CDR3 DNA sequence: TGTGCTAGTGGTTTGCTAGGGACAGCGGTCACCGGGGAGCTGTTTTTT. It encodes CASGLLGTAVTGELFF.

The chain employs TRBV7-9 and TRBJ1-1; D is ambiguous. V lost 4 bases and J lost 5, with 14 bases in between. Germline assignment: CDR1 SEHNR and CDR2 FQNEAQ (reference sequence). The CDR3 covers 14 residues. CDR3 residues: CASSWVTGWTEAFF. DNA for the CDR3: TGTGCCAGCAGCTGGGTGACGGGATGGACTGAAGCTTTCTTT.

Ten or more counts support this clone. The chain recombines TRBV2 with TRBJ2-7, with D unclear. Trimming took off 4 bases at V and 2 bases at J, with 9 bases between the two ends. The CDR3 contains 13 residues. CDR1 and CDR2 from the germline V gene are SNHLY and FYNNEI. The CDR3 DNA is TGTGCCAGCAGTGTTCTCCTAACCTACGAGCAGTACTTC. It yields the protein CASSVLLTYEQYF.

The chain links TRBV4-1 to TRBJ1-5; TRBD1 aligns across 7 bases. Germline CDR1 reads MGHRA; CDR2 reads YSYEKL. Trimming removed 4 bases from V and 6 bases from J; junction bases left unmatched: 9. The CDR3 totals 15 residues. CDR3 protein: CASSPTGYAVQPQHF. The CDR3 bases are TGCGCCAGCAGCCCGACAGGGTACGCTGTTCAGCCCCAGCATTTT.

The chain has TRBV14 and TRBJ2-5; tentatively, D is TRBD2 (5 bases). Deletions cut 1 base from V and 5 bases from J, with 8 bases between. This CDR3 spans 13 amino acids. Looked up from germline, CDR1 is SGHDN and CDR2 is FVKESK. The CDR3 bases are TGTGCCAGCAGCCAAGCGGGATGGGAGACCCAGTACTTC. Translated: CASSQAGWETQYF.